Described below is a single T cell receptor (beta chain) sequence and its context. Repertoires were generated with immunoSEQ multiplex PCR, while TCRdb's copy carries only in-frame clones and drops some. The sample includes some 66,000 clones, more than 70% seen only once; the top ten take 6.9%. These data are taken from a study of blood T cell repertoires in COVID-19. Study overall: Researchers got acute and convalescent COVID-19 samples from the United States, Italy and Spain. T cells, B-cell-depleted T cells, or PBMCs provided the cDNA or gDNA that served as material.

The specimen sequenced was peripheral blood. The sequence was obtained from a man over 45 with active COVID-19.

CDR3 nucleotide sequence: TGTGCCACCAGCCCAGAGAGGTGGACAAACTATGGCTACACCTTC. Protein product: CATSPERWTNYGYTF. The V call is TRBV15, the J call TRBJ1-2; the D gene is possibly TRBD1 (5 bases). V dropped 5 bases and J dropped 2 bases, with 15 bases sitting between them. The CDR3 extends over 15 amino acids. Germline lookup yields CDR1 LNHNV and CDR2 YYDKDF (reference sequence).